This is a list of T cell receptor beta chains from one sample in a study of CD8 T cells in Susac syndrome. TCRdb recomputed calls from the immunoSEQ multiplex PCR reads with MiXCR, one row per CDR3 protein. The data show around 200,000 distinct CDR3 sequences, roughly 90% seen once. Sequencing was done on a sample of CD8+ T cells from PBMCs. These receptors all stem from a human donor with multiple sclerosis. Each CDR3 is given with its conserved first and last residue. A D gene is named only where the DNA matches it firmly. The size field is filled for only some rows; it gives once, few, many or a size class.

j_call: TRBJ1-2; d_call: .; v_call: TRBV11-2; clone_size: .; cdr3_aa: CASSEDGPWRGYTF; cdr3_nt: TGTGCCAGCAGCGAGGACGGTCCGTGGAGAGGCTACACCTTC
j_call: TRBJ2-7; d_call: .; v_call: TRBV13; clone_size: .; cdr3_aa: CASSLGSGYYEQYF; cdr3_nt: TGTGCCAGCAGCTTAGGTTCAGGCTACTACGAGCAGTACTTC
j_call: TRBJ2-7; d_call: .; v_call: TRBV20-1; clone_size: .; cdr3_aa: CSARDSYEQYF; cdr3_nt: TGCAGTGCTAGAGACTCCTACGAGCAGTACTTC
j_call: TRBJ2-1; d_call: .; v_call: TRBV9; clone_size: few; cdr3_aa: CASSVAQAHNEQFF; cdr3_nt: TGTGCCAGCAGCGTAGCTCAGGCCCACAATGAGCAGTTCTTC
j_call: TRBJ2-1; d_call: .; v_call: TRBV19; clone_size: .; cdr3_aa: CASSMWGEAYNEQFF; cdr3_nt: TGTGCCAGTAGTATGTGGGGGGAAGCCTACAATGAGCAGTTCTTC
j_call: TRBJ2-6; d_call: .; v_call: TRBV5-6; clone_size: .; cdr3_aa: CASSRTWSVSGANVLTF; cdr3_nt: TGTGCCAGCAGCCGGACGTGGTCGGTATCTGGGGCCAACGTCCTGACTTTC
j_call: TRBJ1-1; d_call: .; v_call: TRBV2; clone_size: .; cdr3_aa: CASPYGGTEAFF; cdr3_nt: TGTGCCAGCCCCTACGGCGGCACTGAAGCTTTCTTT
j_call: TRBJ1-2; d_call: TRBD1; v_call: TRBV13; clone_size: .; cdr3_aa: CASSPPGQGLDGYTF; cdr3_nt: TGTGCCAGCAGCCCCCCGGGACAGGGGCTGGATGGCTACACCTTC
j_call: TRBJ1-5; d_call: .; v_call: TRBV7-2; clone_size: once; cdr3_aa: CASSLEEDSYQPQHF; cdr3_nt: TGTGCCAGCAGCTTAGAGGAGGACAGCTATCAGCCCCAGCATTTT
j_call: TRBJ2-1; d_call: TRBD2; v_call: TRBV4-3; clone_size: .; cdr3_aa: CASSPQLAGSYNEQFF; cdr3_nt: TGCGCCAGCAGCCCACAACTAGCGGGGTCCTACAATGAGCAGTTCTTC
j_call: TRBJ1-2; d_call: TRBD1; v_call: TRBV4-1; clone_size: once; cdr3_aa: CASSQEGSGGYGYTF; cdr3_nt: TGCGCCAGCAGCCAAGAGGGGTCAGGGGGCTATGGCTACACCTTC
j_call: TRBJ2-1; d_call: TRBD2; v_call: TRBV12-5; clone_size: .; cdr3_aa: CASGHPPSGRRYNEQFF; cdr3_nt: TGTGCTAGTGGACACCCCCCTAGCGGGAGGAGGTACAATGAGCAGTTCTTC
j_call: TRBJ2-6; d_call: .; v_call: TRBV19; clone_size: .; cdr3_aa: CASSIVDRSGANVLTF; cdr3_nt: TGTGCCAGTAGTATAGTCGACAGATCTGGGGCCAACGTCCTGACTTTC
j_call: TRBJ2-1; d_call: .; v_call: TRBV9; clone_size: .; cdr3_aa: CASSVDTFTYNEQFF; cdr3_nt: TGTGCCAGCAGCGTAGATACTTTTACCTACAATGAGCAGTTCTTC
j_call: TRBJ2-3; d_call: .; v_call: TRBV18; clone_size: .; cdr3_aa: CASSPVGLTDTQYF; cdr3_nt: TGTGCCAGCTCACCAGTGGGGCTCACAGATACGCAGTATTTT
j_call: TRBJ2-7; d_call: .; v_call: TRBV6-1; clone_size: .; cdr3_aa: CASSEWGRDYEQYF; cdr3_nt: TGTGCCAGCAGTGAATGGGGCAGGGACTACGAGCAGTACTTC
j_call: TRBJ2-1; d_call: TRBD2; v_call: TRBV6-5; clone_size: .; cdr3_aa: CASRDLAGGYNEQFF; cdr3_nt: TGTGCCAGCAGGGACCTAGCGGGAGGGTACAATGAGCAGTTCTTC
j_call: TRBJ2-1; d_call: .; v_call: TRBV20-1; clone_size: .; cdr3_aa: CSAVVNRTEIYNEQFF; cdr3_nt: TGCAGTGCTGTGGTCAATAGGACGGAGATTTACAATGAGCAGTTCTTC
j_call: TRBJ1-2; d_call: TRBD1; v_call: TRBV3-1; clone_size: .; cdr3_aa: CASSLVGGGDYGYTF; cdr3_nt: TGTGCCAGCAGCCTGGTTGGAGGGGGCGACTATGGCTACACCTTC
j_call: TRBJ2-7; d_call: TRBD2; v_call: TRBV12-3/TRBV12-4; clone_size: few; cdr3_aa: CASSISGGSYEQYF; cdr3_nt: TGTGCCAGCAGTATTAGCGGGGGGAGCTACGAGCAGTACTTC
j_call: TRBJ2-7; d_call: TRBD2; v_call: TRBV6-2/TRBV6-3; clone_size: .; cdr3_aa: CASRIAGISYEQYF; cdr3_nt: TGTGCCAGCAGGATAGCGGGAATCTCCTACGAGCAGTACTTC